The T cell receptor beta chain described here comes from a study of regulatory and conventional T cells in RAG deficiency. Per the germline V gene, CDR1 is SGHDT and CDR2 is YYEEEE. Trimming took 4 bases from V and 5 from J; bases not matched to a gene: 3. The CDR3 spans 15 residues. The table came from immunoSEQ multiplex PCR; TCRdb's copy has only in-frame clones and leaves some out. The data show fewer than 30,000 clones, with over 90% seen just once and 0.15% to 0.2% held by the top ten. The sorted conventional CD4+ T cells were CD25-low and CD127-high, with genomic DNA sequenced. Notes on the study in general: Treg unique TCR beta sequences were about 91-fold fewer in Omenn syndrome and CID/AS patients than controls.

Concerning this clone: The antigen remains unidentified.

These records were also assigned to another study, of regulatory T cells. From that report: Amplification used 52 TRBV primers and 13 TRBJ primers.

The TCR originated in a human donor in good health. The chain couples TRBV5-6 to TRBJ2-5; TRBD2 matches 15 bases. The material sequenced was CD25- CD4+ T cells sorted from blood. The DNA for the CDR3 is TGTGCCAGCAGCCGGACTAGCGGGGGGGCTGAGACCCAGTACTTC. This translates into CASSRTSGGAETQYF.